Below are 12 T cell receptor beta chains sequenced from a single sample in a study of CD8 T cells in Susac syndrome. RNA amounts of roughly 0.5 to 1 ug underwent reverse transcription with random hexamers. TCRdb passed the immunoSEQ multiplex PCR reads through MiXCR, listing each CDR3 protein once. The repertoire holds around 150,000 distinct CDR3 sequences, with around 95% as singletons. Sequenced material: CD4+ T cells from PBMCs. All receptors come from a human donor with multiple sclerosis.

DNA for the CDR3: TGTGCCAGCAGGCTCAGGGGAGGCAATCAGCCCCAGCATTTT. Its protein is CASRLRGGNQPQHF. V and J are TRBV28 and TRBJ1-5, with a tentative D call TRBD1 (6 bases). The CDR3 consists of 14 residues. V was cut by 6 bases and J by 2 bases, with 11 bases left in between. Germline CDR1 is MDHEN and CDR2 is SYDVKM.

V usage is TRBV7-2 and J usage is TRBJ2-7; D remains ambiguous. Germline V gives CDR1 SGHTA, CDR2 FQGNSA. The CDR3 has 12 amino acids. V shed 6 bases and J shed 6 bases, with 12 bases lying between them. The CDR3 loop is CASSDFGVEQYF. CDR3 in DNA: TGTGCCAGCAGTGATTTTGGGGTCGAGCAGTACTTC.

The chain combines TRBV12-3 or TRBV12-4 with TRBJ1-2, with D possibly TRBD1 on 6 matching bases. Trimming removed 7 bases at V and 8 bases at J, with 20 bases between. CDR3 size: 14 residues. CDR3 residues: CASTRTTGSGGYTF. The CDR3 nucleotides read TGTGCCAGCACCCGGACTACAGGGTCAGGAGGCTACACCTTC.

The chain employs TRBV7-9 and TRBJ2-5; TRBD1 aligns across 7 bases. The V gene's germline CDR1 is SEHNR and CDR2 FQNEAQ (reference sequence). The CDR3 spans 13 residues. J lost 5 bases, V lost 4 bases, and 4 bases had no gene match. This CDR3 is CASSSTGLETQYF. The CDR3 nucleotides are TGTGCCAGCAGCTCGACAGGGTTGGAGACCCAGTACTTC. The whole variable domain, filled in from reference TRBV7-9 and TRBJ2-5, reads DTGVSQNPRHKITKRGQNVTFRCDPISEHNRLYWYRQTLGQGPEFLTYFQNEAQLEKSRLLSDRFSAERPKGSFSTLEIQRTEQGDSAMYLCASSSTGLETQYFGPGTRLLVL.

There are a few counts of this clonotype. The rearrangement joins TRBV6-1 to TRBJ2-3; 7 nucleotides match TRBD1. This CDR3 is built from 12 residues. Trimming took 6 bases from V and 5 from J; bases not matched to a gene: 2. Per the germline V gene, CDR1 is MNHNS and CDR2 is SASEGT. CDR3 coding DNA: TGTGCCAGCAGCTACAGGGGAGATACGCAGTATTTT. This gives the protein CASSYRGDTQYF.

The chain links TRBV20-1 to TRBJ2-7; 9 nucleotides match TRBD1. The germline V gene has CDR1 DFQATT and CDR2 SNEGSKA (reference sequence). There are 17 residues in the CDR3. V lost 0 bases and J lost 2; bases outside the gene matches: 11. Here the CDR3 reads CSARDYGGTGSPYEQYF. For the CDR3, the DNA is TGCAGTGCTAGAGATTATGGAGGGACAGGGAGCCCCTACGAGCAGTACTTC.

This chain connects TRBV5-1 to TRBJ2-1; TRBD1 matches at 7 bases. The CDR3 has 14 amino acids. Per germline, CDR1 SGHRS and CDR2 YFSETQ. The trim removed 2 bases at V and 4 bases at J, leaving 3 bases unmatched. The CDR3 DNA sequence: TGCGCCAGCAGCTTCTCGACAGGGTACAATGAGCAGTTCTTC. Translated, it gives CASSFSTGYNEQFF.

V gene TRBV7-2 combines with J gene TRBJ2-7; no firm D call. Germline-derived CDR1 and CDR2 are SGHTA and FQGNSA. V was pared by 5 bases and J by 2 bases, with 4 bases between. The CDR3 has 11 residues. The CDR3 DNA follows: TGTGCCAGCAGCGCCGCCTACGAGCAGTACTTC. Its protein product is CASSAAYEQYF.

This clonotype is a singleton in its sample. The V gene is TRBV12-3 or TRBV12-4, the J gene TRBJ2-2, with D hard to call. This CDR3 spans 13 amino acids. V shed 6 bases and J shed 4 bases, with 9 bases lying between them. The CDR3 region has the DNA TGTGCCAGCAGCCCTCTTCCCACCGGGGAGCTGTTTTTT. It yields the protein CASSPLPTGELFF.

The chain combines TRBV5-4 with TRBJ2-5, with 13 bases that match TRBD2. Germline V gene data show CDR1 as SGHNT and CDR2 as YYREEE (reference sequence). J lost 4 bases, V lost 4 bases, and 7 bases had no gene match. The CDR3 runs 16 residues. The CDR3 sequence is CASSPGLAGIGETQYF. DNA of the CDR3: TGTGCCAGCAGCCCGGGACTAGCGGGAATCGGAGAGACCCAGTACTTC. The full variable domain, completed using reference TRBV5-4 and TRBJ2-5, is ETGVTQSPTHLIKTRGQQVTLRCSSQSGHNTVSWYQQALGQGPQFIFQYYREEENGRGNFPPRFSGLQFPNYSSELNVNALELDDSALYLCASSPGLAGIGETQYFGPGTRLLVL.

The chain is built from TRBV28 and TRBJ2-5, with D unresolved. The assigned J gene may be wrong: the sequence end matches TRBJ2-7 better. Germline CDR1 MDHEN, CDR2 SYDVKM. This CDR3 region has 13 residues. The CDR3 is CASSLLEPYEQYF. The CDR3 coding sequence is TGTGCCAGCAGTTTACTAGAACCCTACGAGCAGTACTTC.

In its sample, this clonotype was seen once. In nucleotides, the CDR3 is TGCAGTGCTACCCCGGGCCTCGGAGGCTACACCTTC. Translation: CSATPGLGGYTF. The chain employs TRBV20-1 and TRBJ1-2, with D uncertain. Trimming took off 4 bases at V and 8 bases at J, with 14 bases between the two ends. Per germline, CDR1 DFQATT and CDR2 SNEGSKA (reference sequence). The CDR3 extends over 12 amino acids.